This T cell receptor (beta chain) was identified during a study of blood T cell repertoires in COVID-19. Sequencing was performed with immunoSEQ multiplex PCR; in TCRdb, only in-frame clones are kept and a portion is missing. The profile covers some 240,000 clones, with approximately 85% appearing a single time and under 2.5% taken by the ten largest. Losses at the gene ends were 1 base for V and 2 bases for J; bases not matched to a gene: 8. Germline values: CDR1 SGHRS, CDR2 YFSETQ. CDR3 length: 17 amino acids. The rearrangement joins TRBV5-1 to TRBJ1-4, with TRBD1 matching over 7 bases. The TCR comes from a woman in her seventies with COVID-19, enrolled during active disease. Sequencing used peripheral blood. CDR3 coding DNA: TGCGCCAGCAGCTTGTCCCAGGGGGTGTCGACTAATGAAAAACTGTTTTTT. The encoded protein is CASSLSQGVSTNEKLFF. The entire variable domain, with the rest obtained from reference TRBV5-1 and TRBJ1-4, is as follows: KAGVTQTPRYLIKTRGQQVTLSCSPISGHRSVSWYQQTPGQGLQFLFEYFSETQRNKGNFPGRFSGRQFSNSRSEMNVSTLELGDSALYLCASSLSQGVSTNEKLFFGSGTQLSVL.